Sequencing of this T cell receptor beta chain was carried out in a study of Graves' ophthalmopathy and Graves' hyperthyroidism. Study-level results: Sensitivity of under 71% and specificity of under 85% were achieved by the model that predicted ophthalmopathy progression. Using a 13-signature model, the authors split ophthalmopathy from stable hyperthyroidism, with roughly 90% sensitivity and 75% to 82% specificity.

Amplified TCR beta CDR3 regions were obtained using RNA transcripts as template. HTBI-primed RT-PCR formed the first round, and a multiplex PCR formed the second. TCRdb redid the calling of the multiplex PCR reads with MiXCR, one entry per CDR3 protein. This table holds about 480,000 distinct CDR3 sequences, roughly 14% found once. With a duration under 3 months, ophthalmopathy in the donors showed moderate-to-severe activity, CAS ≥3 and NOSPECS ≥4. Patients were excluded if they had other autoimmune diseases or uncontrolled infections, and likewise if pregnancy or lactation applied. To note about this clonotype: The antigen is not known.

The sequencing input was blood. This receptor was taken from a woman aged 25 to 39 with Graves' ophthalmopathy.

CDR3 nucleotides: TGTGCCTGGAGCAGGGAGTACAATTCACCCCTCCACTTT. Translating gives CAWSREYNSPLHF. This chain links TRBV30 with TRBJ1-6; D possibly corresponds to TRBD1 (5 bases). The CDR3 spans 13 residues. Germline CDR1 is GTSNPN and CDR2 is SVGIG (reference sequence). V lost 3 bases and J lost 7, with 10 bases in between.